This T cell receptor beta chain was sequenced in a study of T-cell reconstitution after alpha-beta-depleted transplantation in children. Notes on the study in general: Some patients owed their high day-60 TCRbeta diversity to surviving recipient T cells and thymic progenitors.

Preparation of the TCRbeta library used unique molecular identifiers. TCRdb reanalysed the PCR reads using MiXCR and keeps one entry per CDR3 protein. The profile shows 350,000 to 500,000 distinct CDR3 sequences, around two fifths of them singletons. This clonotype showed up many times. Its matching antigen is unknown. Trimming cost V 2 bases and J 0 bases; bases outside gene matches: 6. CDR3 length equals 16 residues. Germline V gene lookup returns CDR1 MNHEY and CDR2 SVGEGT. The rearrangement uses TRBV6-2 or TRBV6-3 and TRBJ1-1, with 7 bases that match TRBD1. The sequenced sample was PBMCs, obtained before TCRalphabeta/CD19-depleted stem cell transplant. This sequence was found in a girl aged 2-10 years with aplastic anemia, due to receive a stem cell transplant. The CDR3 region has the DNA TGTGCCAGCAGTTACCACACAGGGGAACTGAACACTGAAGCTTTCTTT. Protein product: CASSYHTGELNTEAFF.